Below are 25 T cell receptor beta chains sequenced from a single sample in a study of shared clonotypes between healthy human individuals. CD45RO negativity and positive selection for CCR7 defined naive CD8 cells, a population that excluded terminally differentiated effector memory CD45RA+ cells. Measured with immunoSEQ multiplex PCR; TCRdb has only the in-frame clones, and not every one. The table shows about 2.2 million clones, with just over 90% occurring only once. The sample taken for sequencing was naive CD8+ T cells from PBMCs. These receptors were taken from a man younger than 30 in good health. Some clones in this sample may be carry-over from other donors' samples.

The chain joins TRBV10-1 to TRBJ2-3; weak D call: TRBD2 (5 bases). CDR1 is WNHNN and CDR2 is SYGVQD in the germline V gene (reference sequence). V was trimmed by 0 bases and J by 2 bases, leaving 9 bases between them. The CDR3 is 15 amino acids. DNA of the CDR3: TGCGCCAGCAGTGAGTCGCACGGGGACACAGATACGCAGTATTTT. Amino acids: CASSESHGDTDTQYF.

The V and J genes are TRBV29-1 and TRBJ1-1, with D possibly TRBD1 on 5 matching bases. Trimming stripped 6 bases from V and 1 base from J, with 15 bases between. Germline values: CDR1 SQVTM, CDR2 ANQGSEA. The CDR3 extends over 14 amino acids. The CDR3 DNA reads as TGCAGCGTAGCCGTGGGGCTGGGGAACACTGAAGCTTTCTTT. Residues: CSVAVGLGNTEAFF.

The rearrangement uses TRBV5-1 and TRBJ2-2; the D is unclear. The germline CDR1 and CDR2 sequences are SGHRS and YFSETQ. This CDR3 contains 16 residues. Trimming took 3 bases from V and 5 from J, leaving 17 bases between them. CDR3 loop: CASSSEQLSRTGELFF. In DNA, the CDR3 is TGCGCCAGCAGCTCCGAACAGTTGAGTAGGACCGGGGAGCTGTTTTTT.

The chain couples TRBV4-3 to TRBJ2-1; no definite D call. CDR3 length: 17 residues. Germline loops: CDR1 LGHNA, CDR2 YSLEER. V was pared by 0 bases and J by 1 base, with 13 bases between. CDR3 residues: CASSQDSLIGSYNEQFF. CDR3 DNA: TGCGCCAGCAGCCAAGATTCCTTAATAGGGTCCTACAATGAGCAGTTCTTC.

This chain connects TRBV19 to TRBJ2-1; D unresolved. With 3 bases removed from V and 0 bases from J, the gap between germline ends came to 12 bases. The CDR3 runs 16 residues. Looked up from germline, CDR1 is LNHDA and CDR2 is SQIVND (reference sequence). The CDR3: CASSISGLYSYNEQFF. The CDR3 nucleotides are TGTGCCAGTAGTATTTCCGGGCTCTACTCCTACAATGAGCAGTTCTTC.

The chain combines TRBV27 with TRBJ1-5, with D hard to call. CDR3 size: 14 residues. Germline values: CDR1 MNHEY, CDR2 SMNVEV (reference sequence). V gave up 5 bases and J gave up 1 base, with 9 bases separating them. The CDR3 protein is CASSPRMSNQPQHF. In DNA form, the CDR3 reads TGTGCCAGCAGTCCACGGATGAGCAATCAGCCCCAGCATTTT.

This clone was detected once. V is TRBV27 and J is TRBJ2-1; 7 positions match TRBD2. Germline V gene sequence: CDR1 MNHEY, CDR2 SMNVEV (reference sequence). This CDR3 has 13 residues. Germline trimming cut 11 bases from V and 9 bases from J; bases unmatched to any gene: 13. The CDR3 nucleotides are TGTGCCTGTGCAGGTGCCCCGGGAGGTGAGCAGTTCTTC. This gives the protein CACAGAPGGEQFF.

The chain employs TRBV19 and TRBJ2-7; D is unclear. The CDR3 consists of 16 residues. The V end lost 0 bases, the J end lost 0 bases, and 12 bases lay between the germline ends. CDR1 LNHDA and CDR2 SQIVND come from the germline V gene (reference sequence). The CDR3 coding sequence is TGTGCCAGTAGTATAGAGGCAAGGGCGAGCTCCTACGAGCAGTACTTC. Translating it yields CASSIEARASSYEQYF.

This chain joins TRBV9 and TRBJ2-1, with 9 positions matching TRBD2. V gave up 3 bases and J gave up 8 bases; unmatched junction bases: 9. The CDR3 has 15 amino acids. The germline V gene has CDR1 SGDLS and CDR2 YYNGEE. The chain's CDR3 is CASSAPLRGRDEQFF. In DNA, the CDR3 is TGTGCCAGCAGCGCCCCCCTCCGCGGGAGGGATGAGCAGTTCTTC.

Concerning this clone: At one end, the junction sequence differs from germline, possibly due to a read error. The chain has TRBV4-1 and TRBJ1-5; 7 bases match TRBD1. The CDR3 spans 15 residues. The germline V gene encodes CDR1 MGHRA and CDR2 YSYEKL. Here the CDR3 reads CASSQDRGSNQPRHF. Here the CDR3 DNA reads TGCGCCAGCAGCCAAGACAGGGGGTCAAATCAGCCCCGGCATTTT.

This chain joins TRBV9 and TRBJ1-2; 9 bases are a match to TRBD1. V lost 4 bases to trimming and J lost 2 bases; unmatched junction nucleotides: 6. CDR1 is SGDLS and CDR2 is YYNGEE in the germline V gene. There are 15 residues in the CDR3. The CDR3 DNA sequence: TGTGCCAGCAGCCCCCGGGACAGGGACAACTATGGCTACACCTTC. Protein product: CASSPRDRDNYGYTF.

This CDR3 is CASSVQGNLGNEQFF. In DNA, the CDR3 is TGTGCCAGCAGCGTACAGGGAAATTTGGGCAATGAGCAGTTCTTC. This chain uses TRBV9 with TRBJ2-1, with D possibly being TRBD1 (5 bases). Germline CDR1 is SGDLS and CDR2 is YYNGEE. V dropped 1 base and J dropped 6 bases, with 14 bases sitting between them. This CDR3 has 15 amino acids.

Concerning this clone itself: Other DNA sequences in the same sample also yield this CDR3. Here the CDR3 DNA reads TGTGCCAGCAGTGAAGGGCAGGGGGCTACCTACGAGCAGTACTTC. This codes for CASSEGQGATYEQYF. The chain joins TRBV6-1 to TRBJ2-7, with 8 bases aligning to TRBD1. The ends lost 1 base at V and 2 bases at J; junction bases unmatched: 4. CDR3 length: 15 amino acids. Germline V gene lookup returns CDR1 MNHNS and CDR2 SASEGT.

This chain connects TRBV4-3 to TRBJ1-2; 8 bases are a match to TRBD1. The CDR3 sequence is 15 residues long. V was pared by 3 bases and J by 8 bases, with 11 bases of the junction left unmatched. Germline assignment: CDR1 LGHNA and CDR2 YSLEER. CDR3 protein: CASSHAGGTGWGYTF. The CDR3 coding sequence is TGCGCCAGCAGCCACGCAGGGGGGACAGGATGGGGCTACACCTTC.

The chain employs TRBV6-5 and TRBJ2-3; D is undetermined. Germline V CDR1 and CDR2: MNHEY, SVGAGI. The CDR3 spans 14 residues. V was trimmed by 1 base and J by 0 bases, leaving 5 bases between them. The CDR3 DNA follows: TGTGCCAGCAGTTACTTGCGAAGCACAGATACGCAGTATTTT. Protein product: CASSYLRSTDTQYF.

This chain joins TRBV19 and TRBJ2-1; D could derive from TRBD1 or TRBD2 (5 bases each). The CDR3 covers 15 residues. V was trimmed by 3 bases and J by 0 bases, leaving 9 bases between them. The germline CDR1 and CDR2 sequences are LNHDA and SQIVND (reference sequence). The CDR3: CASSMGTTSYNEQFF. For the CDR3, the DNA is TGTGCCAGTAGTATGGGGACGACCTCCTACAATGAGCAGTTCTTC.

The V gene is TRBV10-2, the J gene TRBJ2-5; 8 nucleotides line up with TRBD2. Germline V gene lookup returns CDR1 WSHSY and CDR2 SAAADI. Trimming at V came to 8 bases and at J to 10 bases, leaving 9 bases not matched to a gene. CDR3 length equals 12 residues. CDR3 DNA sequence: TGCGCCAGCCGGGGGGGTTGGGGTAGCCAGTACTTC. It specifies CASRGGWGSQYF.

The genes are TRBV7-8 and TRBJ1-1; no reliable D call. The CDR3 is 14 residues long. V was clipped by 3 bases and J by 0 bases, with 8 bases between them. In germline, CDR1 is SGHVS, CDR2 FQNEAQ. CDR3 sequence (DNA): TGTGCCAGCAGCTTCGATAGGGTGAACACTGAAGCTTTCTTT. It is translated as CASSFDRVNTEAFF. Full variable domain (missing parts from reference TRBV7-8 and TRBJ1-1): GAGVSQSPRYKVAKRGQDVALRCDPISGHVSLFWYQQALGQGPEFLTYFQNEAQLDKSGLPSDRFFAERPEGSVSTLKIQRTQQEDSAVYLCASSFDRVNTEAFFGQGTRLTVV.

The chain is built from TRBV16 and TRBJ1-4, with D perhaps TRBD1 (5 bases). This CDR3 spans 15 amino acids. V was cut by 3 bases and J by 5 bases, with 13 bases left in between. Germline V gene data show CDR1 as KGHSY and CDR2 as FQNENV. CDR3 bases: TGTGCCAGCAGCCACAACAGGCTTCACAATGAAAAACTGTTTTTT. Amino acid sequence: CASSHNRLHNEKLFF.

The rearrangement joins TRBV29-1 to TRBJ1-2, with D possibly being TRBD1 (6 bases). Germline CDR1 and CDR2: SQVTM and ANQGSEA. Trimming shortened V by 0 bases and J by 0 bases, and 11 bases separated the two germline ends. The CDR3 is 15 residues long. DNA of the CDR3: TGCAGCGTTGAAGATCAACAGGGAGCTAACTATGGCTACACCTTC. Translated, it gives CSVEDQQGANYGYTF.

This clone occurred once. This sample also contains other DNA sequences that code for the same CDR3. The chain has TRBV29-1 and TRBJ2-3; possibly TRBD1 for D (6 bases). Trimming stripped 6 bases from V and 6 bases from J, with 7 bases between. CDR3 size: 10 residues. The germline V gene has CDR1 SQVTM and CDR2 ANQGSEA. In DNA form, the CDR3 reads TGCAGCGTGCAGGGGGATACGCAGTATTTT. Its protein is CSVQGDTQYF.

The chain is built from TRBV6-1 and TRBJ1-1; tentatively, D is TRBD1 (6 bases). Germline CDR1 and CDR2: MNHNS and SASEGT. Trimming cost V 6 bases and J 0 bases, with 11 bases left between them. The CDR3 consists of 14 residues. CDR3 sequence: CASRETGMNTEAFF. CDR3 bases: TGTGCCAGCAGAGAAACAGGGATGAACACTGAAGCTTTCTTT.

The chain employs TRBV6-6 and TRBJ2-1, with D unresolved. Trimming shortened V by 6 bases and J by 3 bases, and 9 bases separated the two germline ends. This CDR3 has 13 amino acids. Germline V gene lookup returns CDR1 MNHNY and CDR2 SVGAGI (reference sequence). The CDR3 spells CASSPDGYNEQFF. CDR3 coding DNA: TGTGCCAGCAGCCCAGACGGCTACAATGAGCAGTTCTTC.

The chain recombines TRBV28 with TRBJ1-3, with D perhaps matching TRBD1 (6 bases). CDR1 and CDR2 (germline): MDHEN, SYDVKM. With 6 bases removed from V and 12 bases from J, the gap between germline ends came to 15 bases. The length of the CDR3 is 12 residues. The CDR3 coding sequence is TGTGCCAGCAGCCCCGGGACACCTCACATATATTTT. Protein: CASSPGTPHIYF.

This clone was counted once. Other DNA sequences in the same sample also yield this CDR3. The gene calls are TRBV30 and TRBJ1-1, with D hard to call. The CDR3 has 12 residues. Trimming left V 0 bases short and J 0 bases short, with 2 bases between. Germline CDR1 reads GTSNPN; CDR2 reads SVGIG (reference sequence). In DNA form, the CDR3 reads TGTGCCTGGAGTGTTTTGAACACTGAAGCTTTCTTT. This gives the protein CAWSVLNTEAFF.